A single sample gave rise to the 14 T cell receptor beta chains below, sequenced in a study of radiotherapy plus CTLA-4 blockade in lung cancer. Profiling relied on immunoSEQ multiplex PCR, and the TCRdb table lists in-frame clones only, not all of them. This table has tens of thousands of clones, 72% appearing once. Sequencing was performed on peripheral blood, taken from a patient treated with radiotherapy plus ipilimumab. These receptors came from a human donor with non-small cell lung cancer whose response to radiotherapy plus ipilimumab could not be evaluated.

As DNA, the CDR3 is TGCGCCAGCAGCTTAACCGGGACAGGGTCCTACGAGCAGTACTTC. This encodes CASSLTGTGSYEQYF. The chain couples TRBV5-1 to TRBJ2-7; 9 positions agree with TRBD1. The length of the CDR3 is 15 residues. Germline CDR1 reads SGHRS; CDR2 reads YFSETQ. Losses at the gene ends were 2 bases for V and 1 base for J; bases not matched to a gene: 4. The full variable domain, its missing parts supplied by reference TRBV5-1 and TRBJ2-7, is KAGVTQTPRYLIKTRGQQVTLSCSPISGHRSVSWYQQTPGQGLQFLFEYFSETQRNKGNFPGRFSGRQFSNSRSEMNVSTLELGDSALYLCASSLTGTGSYEQYFGPGTRLTVT.

CDR3: CASSQRSAAVPYNEQFF. CDR3 nucleotide sequence: TGTGCCAGCAGCCAACGGTCCGCGGCAGTGCCGTACAATGAGCAGTTCTTC. This chain connects TRBV14 to TRBJ2-1; D is ambiguous. The CDR3 has 17 residues. Germline assignment: CDR1 SGHDN and CDR2 FVKESK. V dropped 2 bases and J dropped 4 bases, with 18 bases sitting between them.

This clone was found a few times. The CDR3 loop is CASSASTGVLGQPQHF. For the CDR3, the DNA is TGTGCCAGCAGCGCCTCAACAGGGGTCTTGGGGCAGCCCCAGCATTTT. The J gene is TRBJ1-5, the V gene TRBV7-2; 7 bases are a match to TRBD1. This CDR3 has 16 residues. Losses at the gene ends were 5 bases for V and 7 bases for J; bases not matched to a gene: 14. Germline V gene lookup returns CDR1 SGHTA and CDR2 FQGNSA.

The V and J genes are TRBV9 and TRBJ1-6, with TRBD1 identical over 8 bases. With 2 bases clipped from V and 10 bases from J, the junction kept 11 bases outside the gene matches. The germline V gene has CDR1 SGDLS and CDR2 YYNGEE. This CDR3 has 16 residues. CDR3 in amino acids: CASSVAPDRVGSPLHF. The CDR3 region has the DNA TGTGCCAGCAGCGTCGCCCCGGACAGGGTGGGGTCACCCCTCCACTTT.

The chain recombines TRBV30 with TRBJ1-2; 8 nucleotides line up with TRBD1. CDR3 length equals 14 residues. With V trimmed by 5 bases and J by 1 base, 6 bases remained unmatched. The germline V gene has CDR1 GTSNPN and CDR2 SVGIG (reference sequence). The CDR3 here is CAWDRTGNNYGYTF. CDR3 nucleotides: TGTGCCTGGGACCGGACAGGGAATAACTATGGCTACACCTTC. Variable domain in full (rest from reference TRBV30 and TRBJ1-2): SQTIHQWPATLVQPVGSPLSLECTVEGTSNPNLYWYRQAAGRGLQLLFYSVGIGQISSEVPQNLSASRPQDRQFILSSKKLLLSDSGFYLCAWDRTGNNYGYTFGSGTRLTVV.

The chain couples TRBV4-3 to TRBJ1-2; a possible D gene is TRBD1 (6 bases). Germline CDR1 reads LGHNA; CDR2 reads YSLEER. V dropped 3 bases and J dropped 4 bases, with 18 bases sitting between them. The CDR3 has 16 amino acids. The chain's CDR3 is CASSQRKDSLFYGYTF. In DNA form, the CDR3 reads TGCGCCAGCAGCCAGAGAAAGGACAGTCTATTCTATGGCTACACCTTC.

The gene calls are TRBV7-2 and TRBJ2-5, with 8 bases aligning to TRBD2. The DNA end is more similar to TRBJ2-7, so the J call may be wrong. CDR1 and CDR2 from the germline V gene are SGHTA and FQGNSA. The CDR3 totals 14 residues. The chain's CDR3 is CASSPGTRGVEQYF. The CDR3 nucleotides read TGTGCCAGCAGCCCCGGGACTAGAGGGGTCGAGCAGTACTTC.

The chain employs TRBV5-1 and TRBJ1-3; 7 bases fit TRBD1. V dropped 4 bases and J dropped 0; count of bases not matched to a gene: 10. Germline CDR1 SGHRS, CDR2 YFSETQ. This CDR3 is 17 amino acids long. CDR3 region: CASSLRQGGPSGNTIYF. The CDR3 nucleotides read TGCGCCAGCAGCCTACGACAGGGAGGCCCCTCTGGAAACACCATATATTTT.

This chain uses TRBV5-4 with TRBJ2-7; D might be TRBD1 (5 bases). The germline V gene encodes CDR1 SGHNT and CDR2 YYREEE (reference sequence). Trimming pared 7 bases from V and 3 bases from J, leaving 11 bases between. The CDR3 covers 12 residues. CDR3 nucleotides: TGTGCCAGCGGGGCCGTGATCTACGAGCAGTACTTC. Its translation: CASGAVIYEQYF.

The chain is built from TRBV6-5 and TRBJ1-2, with TRBD1 matching 8 bases. CDR1 is MNHEY, CDR2 SVGAGI, per germline. CDR3 length equals 15 residues. The V and J ends lost 6 bases and 5 bases, in that order; junction bases with no gene match: 11. The chain's CDR3 is CASRGGGTGLYGYTF. The CDR3 bases are TGTGCCAGCAGGGGGGGCGGGACAGGCCTGTATGGCTACACCTTC.

This clone appeared many times. The J gene is TRBJ1-4, the V gene TRBV18; a weak D match, TRBD1 (6 bases). The V gene's germline CDR1 is KGHSH and CDR2 LQKENI. Trimming cost V 3 bases and J 6 bases, with 8 bases left between them. The CDR3 spans 13 residues. The CDR3 nucleotides are TGTGCCAGCTCACCTAACAGGGATGAAAAACTGTTTTTT. The encoded protein is CASSPNRDEKLFF.

The chain employs TRBV9 and TRBJ1-4, with 8 bases fitting TRBD1. The CDR3 has 15 residues. With 0 bases clipped from V and 4 bases from J, the junction kept 2 bases outside the gene matches. CDR1 is SGDLS and CDR2 is YYNGEE in the germline V gene. This CDR3 is CASSVAGGHNEKLFF. CDR3 in DNA: TGTGCCAGCAGCGTAGCAGGGGGCCATAATGAAAAACTGTTTTTT.

V is TRBV11-3 and J is TRBJ2-1, with a tentative D call TRBD2 (5 bases). The CDR3 runs to 16 residues. With 8 bases removed from V and 3 bases from J, the gap between germline ends came to 20 bases. CDR1 is SGHNT, CDR2 YENEEA, per germline. The CDR3 here is CASSPHGETFYNEQFF. CDR3 coding DNA: TGTGCCAGCTCACCGCACGGGGAAACCTTCTACAATGAGCAGTTCTTC.

The chain recombines TRBV6-5 with TRBJ2-5; TRBD1 agrees at 8 bases. V lost 5 bases and J lost 5; bases outside the gene matches: 7. In germline, CDR1 is MNHEY, CDR2 SVGAGI. CDR3 size: 14 residues. This CDR3 is CASSPTGVVETQYF. CDR3 DNA: TGTGCCAGCAGTCCGACAGGGGTCGTGGAGACCCAGTACTTC.